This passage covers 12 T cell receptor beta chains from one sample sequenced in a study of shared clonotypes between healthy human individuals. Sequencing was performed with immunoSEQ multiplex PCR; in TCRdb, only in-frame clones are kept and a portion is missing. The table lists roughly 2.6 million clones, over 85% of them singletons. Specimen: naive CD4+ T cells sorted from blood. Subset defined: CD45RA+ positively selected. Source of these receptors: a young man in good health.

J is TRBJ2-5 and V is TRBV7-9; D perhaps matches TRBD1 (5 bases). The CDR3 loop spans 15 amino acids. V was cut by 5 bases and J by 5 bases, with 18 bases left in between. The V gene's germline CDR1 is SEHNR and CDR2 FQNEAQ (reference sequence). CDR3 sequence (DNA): TGTGCCAGCAGCCAAAGCAGGGTGGGGAAGGAGACCCAGTACTTC. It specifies CASSQSRVGKETQYF.

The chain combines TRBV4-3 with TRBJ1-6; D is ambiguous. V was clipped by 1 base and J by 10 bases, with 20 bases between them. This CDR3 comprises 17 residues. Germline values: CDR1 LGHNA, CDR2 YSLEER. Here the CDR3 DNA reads TGCGCCAGCAGCCAAGGCTACCAGGTAGGAGTAGCCTCACCCCTCCACTTT. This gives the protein CASSQGYQVGVASPLHF.

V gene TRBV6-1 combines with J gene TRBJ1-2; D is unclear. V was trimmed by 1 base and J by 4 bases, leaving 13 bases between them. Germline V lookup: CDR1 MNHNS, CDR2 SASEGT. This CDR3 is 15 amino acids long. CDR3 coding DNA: TGTGCCAGCAGTGAAGGAGGGCAGCCAGGCTATGGCTACACCTTC. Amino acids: CASSEGGQPGYGYTF.

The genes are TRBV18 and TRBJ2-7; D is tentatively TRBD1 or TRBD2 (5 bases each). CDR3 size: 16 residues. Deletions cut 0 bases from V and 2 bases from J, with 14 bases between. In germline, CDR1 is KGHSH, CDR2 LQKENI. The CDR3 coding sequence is TGTGCCAGCTCACCACCCGGGACCGCCACTACCTACGAGCAGTACTTC. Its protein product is CASSPPGTATTYEQYF.

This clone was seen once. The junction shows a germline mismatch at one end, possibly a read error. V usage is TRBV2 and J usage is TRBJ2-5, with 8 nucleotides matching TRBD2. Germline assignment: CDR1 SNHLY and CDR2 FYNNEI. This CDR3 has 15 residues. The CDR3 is CASSQAGAQQETQYF. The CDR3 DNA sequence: TGTGCCAGCAGTCAAGCGGGGGCCCAACAAGAGACCCAGTACTTC.

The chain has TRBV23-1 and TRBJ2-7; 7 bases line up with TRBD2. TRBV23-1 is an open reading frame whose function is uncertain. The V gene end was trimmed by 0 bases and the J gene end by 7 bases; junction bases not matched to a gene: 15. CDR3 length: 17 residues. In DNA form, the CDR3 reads TGCGCCAGCAGTCAATCTCCCCCGGGGGGTGGTTATCGGGAGCAGTACTTC. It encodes CASSQSPPGGGYREQYF.

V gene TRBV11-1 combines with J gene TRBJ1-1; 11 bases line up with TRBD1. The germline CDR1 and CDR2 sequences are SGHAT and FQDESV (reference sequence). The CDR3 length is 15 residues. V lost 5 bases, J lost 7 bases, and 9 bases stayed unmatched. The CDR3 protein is CASSSRDRGAVEAFF. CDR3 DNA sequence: TGTGCCAGCAGCAGCCGGGACAGGGGGGCCGTTGAAGCTTTCTTT.

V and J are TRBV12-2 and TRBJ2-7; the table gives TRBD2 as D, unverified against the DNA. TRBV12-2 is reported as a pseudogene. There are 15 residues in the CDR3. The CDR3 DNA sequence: TGTGCAAGTCGCTTACGACGGGAGGGCCGCCACGAGCAGTACTTC. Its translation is CASRLRREGRHEQYF.

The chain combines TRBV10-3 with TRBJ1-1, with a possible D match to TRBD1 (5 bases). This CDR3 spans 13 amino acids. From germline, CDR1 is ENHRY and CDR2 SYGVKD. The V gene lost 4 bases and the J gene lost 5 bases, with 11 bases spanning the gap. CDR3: CAISGGEGTEAFF. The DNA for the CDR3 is TGTGCCATCAGTGGAGGGGAAGGAACTGAAGCTTTCTTT.

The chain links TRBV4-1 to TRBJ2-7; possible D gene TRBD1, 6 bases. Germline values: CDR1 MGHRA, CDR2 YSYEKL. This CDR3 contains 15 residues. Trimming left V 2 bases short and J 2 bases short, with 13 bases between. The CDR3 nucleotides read TGCGCCAGCAGCCAAATGGGAAACAGGGCCTACGAGCAGTACTTC. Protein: CASSQMGNRAYEQYF.

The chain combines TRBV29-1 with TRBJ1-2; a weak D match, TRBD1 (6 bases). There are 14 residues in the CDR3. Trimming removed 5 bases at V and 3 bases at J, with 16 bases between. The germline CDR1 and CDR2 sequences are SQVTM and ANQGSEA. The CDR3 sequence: CSVPWTEGDYGYTF. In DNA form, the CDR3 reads TGCAGCGTTCCTTGGACAGAGGGGGACTATGGCTACACCTTC.

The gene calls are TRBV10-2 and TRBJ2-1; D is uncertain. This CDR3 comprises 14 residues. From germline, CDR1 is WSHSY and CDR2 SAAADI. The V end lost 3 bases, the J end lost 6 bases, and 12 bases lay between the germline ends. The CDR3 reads CASSEASRSNEQFF. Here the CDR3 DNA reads TGCGCCAGCAGTGAAGCCAGCAGATCCAATGAGCAGTTCTTC.